Each of the 28 T cell receptor beta chains below was sequenced from the same sample in a study of regulatory T cells in long-lasting Graves disease. Time point here: persistent/refractory GD, antithyroid drugs over 5 years with positive TRAb. The TCR library was made from RNA extracted from PBMCs. Libraries of TCR beta came from iRepertoire HTBI primers plus Arm-PCR of CDR3 regions. TCRdb itself ran the multiplex PCR reads through MiXCR, one entry per CDR3 protein. The repertoire holds more than 650,000 distinct CDR3 sequences, with about 30% as singletons. Sequences were derived from peripheral blood mononuclear cells (PBMCs), sampled when the disease was refractory, from a patient treated with antithyroid drugs. Every receptor here comes from a female donor with Graves disease.

This clonotype has more than one count but fewer than ten. CDR3 DNA: TGCAGTGCTAGAGACCCTAACGGGTTGGTCGTATACGAGCAGTACTTC. This codes for CSARDPNGLVVYEQYF. This chain joins TRBV20-1 and TRBJ2-7; D unresolved. CDR3 length equals 16 residues. V gave up 0 bases and J gave up 4 bases, with 19 bases separating them. Germline V gene sequence: CDR1 DFQATT, CDR2 SNEGSKA (reference sequence).

The chain links TRBV7-9 to TRBJ2-5; 13 bases fit TRBD2. CDR1 and CDR2 from the germline V gene are SEHNR and FQNEAQ (reference sequence). The V and J ends lost 0 bases and 2 bases, in that order; junction bases with no gene match: 18. The CDR3 runs to 22 residues. The CDR3 coding sequence is TGTGCCAGCAGCTTAGCGCTACTAGCGGGAGGGCCGGAATCTTCGGGGCAAGAGACCCAGTACTTC. Its protein is CASSLALLAGGPESSGQETQYF.

This clonotype appeared many times. J is TRBJ2-7 and V is TRBV20-1; D call uncertain. The CDR3 loop spans 9 amino acids. V gave up 7 bases and J gave up 5 bases, with 6 bases separating them. The V gene's germline CDR1 is DFQATT and CDR2 SNEGSKA (reference sequence). The DNA for the CDR3 is TGCAGTGTGGGTGACGAGCAGTACTTC. Translated, it gives CSVGDEQYF.

The chain couples TRBV29-1 to TRBJ1-1, with D perhaps TRBD1 (6 bases). This CDR3 has 11 amino acids. V dropped 5 bases and J dropped 4 bases, with 8 bases sitting between them. Germline V gives CDR1 SQVTM, CDR2 ANQGSEA. The CDR3 DNA reads TGCAGCGTTAACAGGGTCACTGAAGCTTTCTTT. Its protein is CSVNRVTEAFF.

At least ten counts were recorded for this clonotype. The rearrangement joins TRBV7-2 to TRBJ2-7; 10 nucleotides match TRBD2. This CDR3 is built from 14 residues. The junction had 3 bases not matched to a gene; V was cut back by 4 bases and J by 3 bases. Germline-derived CDR1 and CDR2 are SGHTA and FQGNSA. In nucleotides, the CDR3 is TGTGCCAGCAGCTCGCTAGCGGGAGTCTACGAGCAGTACTTC. Protein product: CASSSLAGVYEQYF.

This chain connects TRBV5-1 to TRBJ1-2; a possible D gene is TRBD1 (5 bases). Germline V gives CDR1 SGHRS, CDR2 YFSETQ. V was cut by 2 bases and J by 3 bases, with 11 bases left in between. The CDR3 has 14 residues. In DNA, the CDR3 is TGCGCCAGCAGCTTCAGTAGGGGCGACTATGGCTACACCTTC. This sequence encodes CASSFSRGDYGYTF.

In its sample, this clonotype was seen a few times. V usage is TRBV6-1 and J usage is TRBJ1-2; D not resolved. Deletions cut 5 bases from V and 4 bases from J, with 17 bases between. Germline loops: CDR1 MNHNS, CDR2 SASEGT. The CDR3 is 15 residues long. The chain's CDR3 is CASSTPLGGSYGYTF. The CDR3 DNA sequence: TGTGCCAGCAGTACCCCCTTGGGAGGAAGCTATGGCTACACCTTC.

The sample holds a few counts of this clonotype. The J gene is TRBJ1-1, the V gene TRBV7-9; a weak D match, TRBD1 (6 bases). V lost 5 bases and J 3 bases, leaving 16 bases between the germline ends. The CDR3 is made up of 15 amino acids. Germline CDR1 and CDR2: SEHNR and FQNEAQ (reference sequence). The CDR3 region has the DNA TGTGCCAGCAGCCCGCTTCTCCAGGGGTACACTGAAGCTTTCTTT. It translates to CASSPLLQGYTEAFF.

This clonotype was detected only a few times. This chain links TRBV19 with TRBJ2-5; the D gene could be TRBD1 or TRBD2 (5 bases each). Germline CDR1 reads LNHDA; CDR2 reads SQIVND (reference sequence). V lost 1 base to trimming and J lost 5 bases, with 8 bases between them. This CDR3 comprises 13 residues. The DNA of the CDR3 is TGTGCCAGTAGTATAGGCTGGGGGGAGACCCAGTACTTC. Translating gives CASSIGWGETQYF.

The chain is built from TRBV15 and TRBJ1-1; 8 bases are shared with TRBD1. Trimming at V came to 11 bases and at J to 0 bases, leaving 11 bases not matched to a gene. Germline V CDR1 and CDR2: LNHNV, YYDKDF (reference sequence). This CDR3 is 15 amino acids long. The CDR3 nucleotides read TGTGCCGCGGCGCCAGGGGGCCTCATGAACACTGAAGCTTTCTTT. Protein sequence: CAAAPGGLMNTEAFF.

This clonotype was seen just once. V is TRBV7-9 and J is TRBJ1-2; the D gene is possibly TRBD1 (5 bases). The ends were cut back, 3 bases at V and 8 bases at J, with 10 bases in the middle. The CDR3 contains 12 residues. The germline gives CDR1 SEHNR, CDR2 FQNEAQ (reference sequence). CDR3 loop: CASSLMGEGYTF. CDR3 DNA: TGTGCCAGCAGCTTGATGGGGGAGGGCTACACCTTC.

In its sample, this clonotype was seen a few times. The gene calls are TRBV27 and TRBJ2-7, with 14 bases identical to TRBD2. The V gene end was trimmed by 3 bases and the J gene end by 6 bases; junction bases not matched to a gene: 7. The CDR3 contains 16 residues. The germline CDR1 and CDR2 sequences are MNHEY and SMNVEV (reference sequence). In DNA form, the CDR3 reads TGTGCCAGCAGTTTCCGCACCGGGACTAGCGGGAGCGAGCAGTACTTC. Protein product: CASSFRTGTSGSEQYF.

Only a few counts were recorded for this clonotype. The chain is built from TRBV12-3 or TRBV12-4 and TRBJ2-4, with D hard to call. There are 15 residues in the CDR3. Trimming left V 5 bases short and J 8 bases short, with 19 bases between. DNA for the CDR3: TGTGCCAGCAGTCCGATCTACACCATGCGAGACATTCAGTACTTC. Translating gives CASSPIYTMRDIQYF.

Comments on this clonotype: A much larger clone differs by one base, so this may be a read error. The rearrangement uses TRBV7-9 and TRBJ2-7; possibly TRBD1 for D (6 bases). V lost 3 bases to trimming and J lost 0 bases, with 12 bases between them. The CDR3 totals 15 residues. Germline lookup yields CDR1 SEHNR and CDR2 FQNEAQ (reference sequence). CDR3 sequence reads: CASSLGAGSSYEQYF. The CDR3 nucleotides are TGTGCCAGCAGCTTGGGGGCGGGCAGCTCCTACGAGCAGTACTTC.

This clonotype was seen many times. The genes are TRBV3-1 and TRBJ1-4; weak D call: TRBD1 (5 bases). The CDR3 is made up of 15 amino acids. V dropped 0 bases and J dropped 5 bases, with 10 bases sitting between them. Germline V gives CDR1 LGHDT, CDR2 YNNKEL (reference sequence). CDR3 loop: CASSQDWGRNEKLFF. The CDR3 DNA reads TGTGCCAGCAGCCAAGATTGGGGACGGAATGAAAAACTGTTTTTT.

V gene TRBV27 combines with J gene TRBJ2-1; D may be TRBD2 (5 bases). V was trimmed by 0 bases and J by 8 bases, leaving 11 bases between them. Germline lookup yields CDR1 MNHEY and CDR2 SMNVEV (reference sequence). This CDR3 has 14 amino acids. CDR3 loop: CASSLSPLADEQFF. CDR3 sequence (DNA): TGTGCCAGCAGTTTATCCCCCCTAGCAGATGAGCAGTTCTTC.

The chain has TRBV29-1 and TRBJ2-2, with D hard to call. V lost 7 bases and J 3 bases, leaving 15 bases between the germline ends. This CDR3 region has 14 residues. Germline V gene lookup returns CDR1 SQVTM and CDR2 ANQGSEA. In DNA form, the CDR3 reads TGCAGCGCTGTCACCCAGGTCTACACCGGGGAGCTGTTTTTT. Translated, it gives CSAVTQVYTGELFF.

The CDR3 here is CASSPSRGNQPQHF. The CDR3 DNA reads as TGTGCCAGCAGCCCATCTAGGGGCAATCAGCCCCAGCATTTT. This sequence joins TRBV6-1 and TRBJ1-5; D unresolved. Deletions cut 6 bases from V and 2 bases from J, with 11 bases between. The germline V gene encodes CDR1 MNHNS and CDR2 SASEGT. CDR3 length: 14 residues.

The chain joins TRBV28 to TRBJ1-2; D is perhaps TRBD1 (5 bases). The germline gives CDR1 MDHEN, CDR2 SYDVKM. V shed 5 bases and J shed 8 bases, with 24 bases lying between them. The CDR3 consists of 16 residues. In DNA, the CDR3 is TGTGCCAGCAGTCCTTTTCTTCGACAGCCCCTGGAGGGCTACACCTTC. Its protein is CASSPFLRQPLEGYTF.

This chain connects TRBV29-1 to TRBJ1-1, with D possibly matching TRBD1 (5 bases). The CDR3 consists of 11 residues. Germline V gene lookup returns CDR1 SQVTM and CDR2 ANQGSEA. V lost 4 bases, J lost 5 bases, and 8 bases lay in between. The CDR3 here is CSVGQGTEAFF. CDR3 sequence (DNA): TGCAGCGTTGGCCAGGGAACTGAAGCTTTCTTT.

A few counts support this clonotype. The rearrangement uses TRBV11-2 and TRBJ2-1; 12 bases agree with TRBD2. V was clipped by 5 bases and J by 7 bases; unmatched bases: 6. CDR1 and CDR2 from the germline V gene are SGHAT and FQNNGV. The CDR3 loop spans 15 amino acids. CDR3 coding DNA: TGTGCCAGCAGCCCTAGCGGGAGGGCCTTAAATGAGCAGTTCTTC. This encodes CASSPSGRALNEQFF.

Ten or more counts support this clonotype. V and J are TRBV29-1 and TRBJ2-2; tentative D call: TRBD1 (6 bases). Per the germline V gene, CDR1 is SQVTM and CDR2 is ANQGSEA. The CDR3 is 14 amino acids. V lost 7 bases and J 4 bases, leaving 16 bases between the germline ends. Here the CDR3 DNA reads TGCAGCGCATCGGACAGTCCACCCACCGGGGAGCTGTTTTTT. Translating it yields CSASDSPPTGELFF.

This clonotype turned up a few times. This chain joins TRBV12-3 or TRBV12-4 and TRBJ2-2; no clear D gene. Trimming left V 3 bases short and J 4 bases short, with 9 bases between. The CDR3 has 14 residues. The CDR3 nucleotides read TGTGCCAGCAGTTTTAGGAAGACCACCGGGGAGCTGTTTTTT. Protein sequence: CASSFRKTTGELFF.

This clonotype came up many times. The chain is built from TRBV20-1 and TRBJ1-5; possibly TRBD1 for D (5 bases). CDR3 length: 13 residues. Germline CDR1 is DFQATT and CDR2 is SNEGSKA (reference sequence). Trimming pared 4 bases from V and 0 bases from J, leaving 7 bases between. This CDR3 reads CSATGPSNQPQHF. CDR3 DNA: TGCAGTGCTACGGGACCTAGCAATCAGCCCCAGCATTTT.

This rearrangement joins TRBV20-1 to TRBJ2-7; 7 bases are a match to TRBD1. The CDR3 consists of 14 residues. Germline values: CDR1 DFQATT, CDR2 SNEGSKA (reference sequence). The trim removed 5 bases at V and 3 bases at J, leaving 10 bases unmatched. CDR3 bases: TGCAGTGCTTCCCCCGGGACAGTGGGCTACGAGCAGTACTTC. Translation gives CSASPGTVGYEQYF.

This clonotype showed up just once. The chain carries TRBV10-1 and TRBJ2-7; D perhaps matches TRBD2 (5 bases). Germline V gene sequence: CDR1 WNHNN, CDR2 SYGVQD (reference sequence). This CDR3 region has 15 residues. The V end lost 0 bases, the J end lost 7 bases, and 16 bases lay between the germline ends. CDR3 protein: CASSESGGARMEQYF. In DNA, the CDR3 is TGCGCCAGCAGTGAGTCTGGAGGAGCCAGGATGGAGCAGTACTTC.

The chain is built from TRBV7-9 and TRBJ2-5; perhaps TRBD1 as D (5 bases). V lost 0 bases and J lost 2, with 7 bases in between. Per germline, CDR1 SEHNR and CDR2 FQNEAQ (reference sequence). There are 14 residues in the CDR3. The CDR3 coding sequence is TGTGCCAGCAGCTTAGCGACAGCTCAAGAGACCCAGTACTTC. Translating it yields CASSLATAQETQYF.

This clonotype was counted between two and nine times. The chain joins TRBV30 to TRBJ1-1; D is possibly TRBD1 (6 bases). The germline V gene has CDR1 GTSNPN and CDR2 SVGIG (reference sequence). V lost 0 bases and J lost 7, with 9 bases in between. CDR3 length equals 12 residues. This chain's CDR3 is CAWSVVGGEAFF. The CDR3 nucleotides read TGTGCCTGGAGTGTGGTAGGGGGTGAAGCTTTCTTT.